This T cell receptor beta chain was documented in a study of technical replicates of blood from a few donors. Here immunoSEQ multiplex PCR was the method, and the copy in TCRdb shows in-frame clones only, minus some. Of about 15,000 clones listed, more than 75% were seen once; the top ten hold approximately 13%. The V end lost 6 bases, the J end lost 11 bases, and 20 bases lay between the germline ends. CDR3 length: 13 residues. This TCR was recovered from a human donor in good health. The rearrangement links TRBV5-3 to TRBJ1-1, with D perhaps matching TRBD1 (5 bases). TRBV5-3 is an open reading frame whose function is uncertain. Sequences were obtained from PBMCs. Here the CDR3 reads CARIGSGGKSAFF. CDR3 coding DNA: TGTGCCAGAATCGGGTCGGGGGGAAAGAGCGCTTTCTTT.